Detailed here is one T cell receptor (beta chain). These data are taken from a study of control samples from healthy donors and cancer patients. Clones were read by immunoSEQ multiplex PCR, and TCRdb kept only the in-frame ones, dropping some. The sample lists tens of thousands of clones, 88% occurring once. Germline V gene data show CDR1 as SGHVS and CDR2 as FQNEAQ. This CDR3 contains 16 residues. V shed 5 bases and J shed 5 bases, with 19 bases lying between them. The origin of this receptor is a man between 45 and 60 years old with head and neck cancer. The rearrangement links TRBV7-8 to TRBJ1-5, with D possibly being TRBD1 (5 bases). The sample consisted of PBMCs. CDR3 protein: CASSPFRGRTDQPQHF. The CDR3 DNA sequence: TGTGCCAGCAGCCCATTTCGGGGGAGGACCGATCAGCCCCAGCATTTT.